Detailed here is one T cell receptor beta chain. Germline CDR1 and CDR2: MGHRA and YSYEKL. The CDR3 is 14 amino acids. TRB rearrangements were amplified by touch-down multiplex PCR with mixed TRB-A/B primers. TCRdb reprocessed the multiplex PCR reads, with one entry per CDR3 protein and no DNA. Here the sample table reports 5,000 to 7,000 distinct CDR3 sequences. TRB amplification used 200 to 250 ng of peripheral blood genomic DNA. This entry belongs to a study of T cell clusters in autoimmune cytopenias. Separately, the same data were catalogued under a study of T cell repertoires in aging, cancer and after chemotherapy.

The specimen sequenced was peripheral blood. This sequence was found in a human donor in good health. The chain is built from TRBV4-1 and TRBJ2-1; no DNA is available, so the TRBD1 call from TCRdb remains unchecked. CDR3 sequence: CASSRPGQGNEQFF.